One sample yielded the 23 T cell receptor beta chains listed below, sequenced in a study of vaccination effects on CD4 cells after COVID-19. Sequencing was preceded by expansion of antigen-specific CD4+ T cells with viral peptide pools in the ViraFEST assay. Following an approximately 9-day culture, CD4+ T cells were purified. Nucleocapsid antibodies were negative in the vaccine recipients, who had never had SARS-CoV-2 infection. These receptors have no identified antigens. Sequencing was performed with immunoSEQ multiplex PCR; in TCRdb, only in-frame clones are kept and a portion is missing. The table records about 70,000 clones, approximately 80% of them present only once. This specimen was CD4+ T cells from PBMCs cultured with SARS-CoV-2 spike peptides, taken before COVID-19 vaccination. These receptors were obtained from a human donor who received a COVID-19 vaccine.

The rearrangement joins TRBV5-1 to TRBJ2-5; D tentatively reads TRBD1 or TRBD2 (5 bases each). The CDR3 length is 15 residues. Germline loops: CDR1 SGHRS, CDR2 YFSETQ. The V end lost 0 bases, the J end lost 0 bases, and 9 bases lay between the germline ends. The chain's CDR3 is CASSLAGANQETQYF. The CDR3 coding sequence is TGCGCCAGCAGCTTGGCCGGGGCTAACCAAGAGACCCAGTACTTC.

V usage is TRBV19 and J usage is TRBJ2-5; no reliable D call. Germline values: CDR1 LNHDA, CDR2 SQIVND (reference sequence). This CDR3 is built from 13 residues. V lost 3 bases to trimming and J lost 5 bases, with 10 bases between them. DNA of the CDR3: TGTGCCAGTAGTATCGCTCTCGGGGAGACCCAGTACTTC. The encoded protein is CASSIALGETQYF.

The chain combines TRBV6-6 with TRBJ2-7; weak D call: TRBD1 (7 bases). The CDR3 is 13 residues long. Trimming removed 6 bases from V and 3 bases from J, with 12 bases in between. Germline V CDR1 and CDR2: MNHNY, SVGAGI (reference sequence). The CDR3 spells CASSAGQNYEQYV. CDR3 sequence (DNA): TGTGCCAGCAGCGCGGGACAGAACTACGAGCAGTACGTC.

This clone was seen a handful of times. J is TRBJ1-1 and V is TRBV7-3; D not certain. V was trimmed by 2 bases and J by 0 bases, leaving 4 bases between them. The germline V gene has CDR1 SGHTA and CDR2 FQGTGA. This CDR3 is built from 13 residues. In DNA form, the CDR3 reads TGTGCCAGCAGCTTAGTAGTGAACACTGAAGCTTTCTTT. Amino acid sequence: CASSLVVNTEAFF.

This clone was picked up one time. The V gene is TRBV5-1, the J gene TRBJ2-7; the match to TRBD2 covers 13 bases. The CDR3 spans 14 residues. The junction had 4 bases not matched to a gene; V was cut back by 4 bases and J by 6 bases. The germline V gene has CDR1 SGHRS and CDR2 YFSETQ. The CDR3 loop is CASSRGLAGTEQYV. For the CDR3, the DNA is TGCGCCAGCAGCAGGGGACTAGCGGGGACCGAGCAGTACGTC.

V gene TRBV12-3 or TRBV12-4 combines with J gene TRBJ1-6, with D hard to call. Trimming took 3 bases from V and 8 from J, leaving 8 bases between them. The CDR3 runs to 13 residues. In nucleotides, the CDR3 is TGTGCCAGCAGTTTGGGGAGGGATTCACCCCTCCACTTT. Protein: CASSLGRDSPLHF.

V and J are TRBV19 and TRBJ1-2; no firm D call. This CDR3 spans 12 amino acids. Germline V CDR1 and CDR2: LNHDA, SQIVND (reference sequence). The ends were cut back, 5 bases at V and 4 bases at J, with 8 bases in the middle. The CDR3 DNA reads as TGTGCCAGTAGTCCCGCGGGCTATGGCTACACCTTC. This gives the protein CASSPAGYGYTF.

The chain employs TRBV7-2 and TRBJ2-3; 9 bases are a match to TRBD1. The CDR3 is 14 residues long. The junction had 6 bases not matched to a gene; V was cut back by 5 bases and J by 6 bases. Germline V gives CDR1 SGHTA, CDR2 FQGNSA. The CDR3 here is CASSTGGPPDTQYF. CDR3 nucleotide sequence: TGTGCCAGCAGCACAGGGGGCCCACCGGATACGCAGTATTTT.

The chain couples TRBV6-2 or TRBV6-3 to TRBJ2-1, with TRBD1 matching over 8 bases. The CDR3 runs to 16 residues. Germline trimming cut 2 bases from V and 2 bases from J; bases unmatched to any gene: 5. Germline CDR1 is MNHEY and CDR2 is SVGEGT. The CDR3 sequence is CASSYTGQGPYNEQFF. CDR3 DNA sequence: TGTGCCAGCAGTTACACAGGACAGGGCCCCTACAATGAGCAGTTCTTC.

J is TRBJ2-3 and V is TRBV19, with D unclear. Germline V gives CDR1 LNHDA, CDR2 SQIVND (reference sequence). This CDR3 has 14 residues. With 1 base removed from V and 3 bases from J, the gap between germline ends came to 8 bases. The CDR3 loop reads CASSIGTVTDTQYF. The CDR3, as DNA: TGTGCCAGTAGTATAGGGACGGTAACAGATACGCAGTATTTT. Filled out from reference TRBV19 and TRBJ2-3, the complete variable domain reads DGGITQSPKYLFRKEGQNVTLSCEQNLNHDAMYWYRQDPGQGLRLIYYSQIVNDFQKGDIAEGYSVSREKKESFPLTVTSAQKNPTAFYLCASSIGTVTDTQYFGPGTRLTVL.

The rearrangement joins TRBV5-8 to TRBJ2-3, with 9 bases matching TRBD1. Losses at the gene ends were 7 bases for V and 3 bases for J; bases not matched to a gene: 15. The CDR3 spans 17 residues. In germline, CDR1 is SGHTS, CDR2 YDEGEE. CDR3 coding DNA: TGTGCCAGCCCCACGTCAGGGGACAGGGTTGTAACAGATACGCAGTATTTT. This sequence encodes CASPTSGDRVVTDTQYF.

This chain links TRBV6-5 with TRBJ1-2, with D possibly TRBD1 on 5 matching bases. This CDR3 has 14 amino acids. The V gene's germline CDR1 is MNHEY and CDR2 SVGAGI. Trimming removed 7 bases from V and 0 bases from J, with 12 bases in between. CDR3 residues: CASMVKGANYGYTF. The CDR3 DNA sequence: TGTGCCAGCATGGTGAAAGGGGCTAACTATGGCTACACCTTC.

This chain connects TRBV18 to TRBJ2-3; 7 bases line up with TRBD1. The V and J ends lost 3 bases and 3 bases, in that order; junction bases with no gene match: 3. Germline CDR1 and CDR2: KGHSH and LQKENI. CDR3 length: 14 residues. CDR3 protein: CASSPKGQTDTQYF. In nucleotides, the CDR3 is TGTGCCAGCTCACCTAAGGGACAGACAGATACGCAGTATTTT.

This chain joins TRBV6-5 and TRBJ1-4, with D uncertain. This CDR3 has 16 amino acids. Per the germline V gene, CDR1 is MNHEY and CDR2 is SVGAGI. Between the trimmed V and J ends, which lost 4 bases and 0 bases, there was a span of 12 bases. The CDR3 sequence: CASSWGRAATNEKLFF. The CDR3 DNA reads TGTGCCAGCAGTTGGGGAAGGGCTGCAACTAATGAAAAACTGTTTTTT.

The genes are TRBV19 and TRBJ1-4; D call uncertain. From germline, CDR1 is LNHDA and CDR2 SQIVND (reference sequence). This CDR3 spans 14 amino acids. Trimming shortened V by 5 bases and J by 8 bases, and 15 bases separated the two germline ends. In DNA, the CDR3 is TGTGCCAGTAGTCCTTCGACCCCACGAGAAAAACTGTTTTTT. Its translation: CASSPSTPREKLFF.

V is TRBV19 and J is TRBJ1-5; D gene unclear. This CDR3 has 13 residues. V was cut by 4 bases and J by 2 bases, with 6 bases left in between. The germline gives CDR1 LNHDA, CDR2 SQIVND (reference sequence). CDR3 DNA sequence: TGTGCCAGTAGTAGGCAGGGCAATCAGCCCCAGCATTTT. It encodes CASSRQGNQPQHF.

The rearrangement joins TRBV10-3 to TRBJ2-5; 10 bases map to TRBD1. CDR1 and CDR2 from the germline V gene are ENHRY and SYGVKD. The V gene end was trimmed by 9 bases and the J gene end by 5 bases; junction bases not matched to a gene: 6. This CDR3 has 13 amino acids. DNA of the CDR3: TGTGCCATTGGGACAGGGGTAGGGGAGACCCAGTACTTC. Amino acids: CAIGTGVGETQYF.

This clone was seen once. The chain carries TRBV24-1 and TRBJ2-5; D gene ambiguous. V was cut by 4 bases and J by 5 bases, with 13 bases left in between. Per the germline V gene, CDR1 is KGHDR and CDR2 is SFDVKD. The CDR3 consists of 14 residues. CDR3 loop: CATSDPLLGETQYF. The CDR3 DNA sequence: TGTGCCACCAGTGACCCCCTTCTCGGGGAGACCCAGTACTTC.

The chain couples TRBV7-2 to TRBJ2-3; 10 bases agree with TRBD2. Germline-derived CDR1 and CDR2 are SGHTA and FQGNSA. The CDR3 has 16 residues. Trimming at V came to 5 bases and at J to 5 bases, leaving 10 bases not matched to a gene. CDR3 coding DNA: TGTGCCAGCAGCCCCCCAGCGGGGGGGCGGGGAGATACGCAGTATTTT. As protein: CASSPPAGGRGDTQYF. The full variable domain, with the rest looked up from reference TRBV7-2 and TRBJ2-3, is GAGVSQSPSNKVTEKGKDVELRCDPISGHTALYWYRQSLGQGLEFLIYFQGNSAPDKSGLPSDRFSAERTGGSVSTLTIQRTQQEDSAVYLCASSPPAGGRGDTQYFGPGTRLTVL.

The chain is built from TRBV5-5 and TRBJ1-1, with D unclear. The ends were cut back, 0 bases at V and 1 base at J, with 4 bases in the middle. Germline V gene data show CDR1 as SGHKS and CDR2 as YYEKEE (reference sequence). This CDR3 is built from 13 residues. CDR3 amino acids: CASSLAPNTEAFF. The DNA of the CDR3 is TGTGCCAGCAGCTTGGCTCCGAACACTGAAGCTTTCTTT.

The chain couples TRBV2 to TRBJ1-1, with unresolved D. The CDR3 has 13 residues. The germline CDR1 and CDR2 sequences are SNHLY and FYNNEI. V lost 7 bases and J lost 1, with 10 bases in between. The CDR3 here is CASNQDTNTEAFF. The CDR3 DNA sequence: TGTGCCAGCAACCAAGACACGAACACTGAAGCTTTCTTT.

This chain uses TRBV29-1 with TRBJ2-2; TRBD1 might be the D (6 bases). Trimming cost V 7 bases and J 2 bases, with 14 bases left between them. Germline CDR1 and CDR2: SQVTM and ANQGSEA. The CDR3 spans 14 residues. This CDR3 reads CSATGWGNTGELFF. CDR3 in DNA: TGCAGCGCTACAGGGTGGGGAAACACCGGGGAGCTGTTTTTT.

The chain uses TRBV28 and TRBJ1-4; weak D call: TRBD1 (6 bases). The CDR3 is 15 amino acids. CDR1 and CDR2 (germline): MDHEN, SYDVKM. V shed 3 bases and J shed 8 bases, with 16 bases lying between them. CDR3 sequence reads: CASSFLRQEKEKLFF. The CDR3 coding sequence is TGTGCCAGCAGTTTCCTCAGACAGGAAAAAGAAAAACTGTTTTTT.